Below, 31 T cell receptor beta chains from the same sample are listed, as sequenced in a study of shared clonotypes between healthy human individuals. Profiled with immunoSEQ multiplex PCR; TCRdb holds only in-frame clones, not every one. This table holds some 2,500,000 clones, under 95% found once. Sample: naive CD4+ T cells from PBMCs. The subset denotes: CD45RA+ positively selected. Source of these receptors: a man between 18 and 29 years old in good health. Some clones in this sample may be carry-over from other donors' samples.

This clone was detected only once. The J gene is TRBJ2-1, the V gene TRBV7-9; 10 bases agree with TRBD1. The ends lost 5 bases at V and 3 bases at J; junction bases unmatched: 7. Germline V lookup: CDR1 SEHNR, CDR2 FQNEAQ (reference sequence). The CDR3 extends over 16 amino acids. CDR3 in amino acids: CASSPYRDRGYNEQFF. In nucleotides, the CDR3 is TGTGCCAGCAGCCCGTACCGGGACAGGGGCTACAATGAGCAGTTCTTC.

The genes are TRBV9 and TRBJ2-5, with 7 bases aligning to TRBD2. J was trimmed by 9 bases and V by 3 bases; bases with no gene match: 2. This CDR3 comprises 11 residues. Germline V gives CDR1 SGDLS, CDR2 YYNGEE. The CDR3 DNA follows: TGTGCCAGCAGCGCCCGGGGGGCCCAGTACTTC. Its protein product is CASSARGAQYF.

V usage is TRBV7-7 and J usage is TRBJ2-5; weak D call: TRBD2 (5 bases). There are 13 residues in the CDR3. From germline, CDR1 is SSHAT and CDR2 FNYEAQ (reference sequence). The V and J ends lost 3 bases and 7 bases respectively, with 12 bases between them. The DNA of the CDR3 is TGTGCCAGCAGCTTGGGCCCGGCGGGGACCCAGTACTTC. As protein: CASSLGPAGTQYF.

The chain joins TRBV7-3 to TRBJ2-3; no firm D call. The V and J ends lost 3 bases and 4 bases respectively, with 11 bases between them. The CDR3 extends over 14 amino acids. CDR1 is SGHTA and CDR2 is FQGTGA in the germline V gene. The CDR3 DNA sequence: TGTGCCAGCAGCTTGGGGATCCCAGCAGATACGCAGTATTTT. This translates into CASSLGIPADTQYF.

V gene TRBV10-3 combines with J gene TRBJ2-1; 14 nucleotides align to TRBD2. The CDR3 consists of 19 residues. The trim removed 2 bases at V and 1 base at J, leaving 7 bases unmatched. Germline V gives CDR1 ENHRY, CDR2 SYGVKD. The CDR3 coding sequence is TGTGCCATCAGTGAGAATCTCGGGACTAGCGGGGGTTCCTACAATGAGCAGTTCTTC. This sequence encodes CAISENLGTSGGSYNEQFF.

The rearrangement uses TRBV6-5 and TRBJ2-6; D could derive from TRBD1 or TRBD2 (5 bases each). The CDR3 runs 16 residues. The germline gives CDR1 MNHEY, CDR2 SVGAGI. V lost 2 bases and J 2 bases, leaving 10 bases between the germline ends. The CDR3 sequence: CASSYQGTPGANVLTF. Written as DNA, the CDR3 is TGTGCCAGCAGTTACCAAGGGACCCCTGGGGCCAACGTCCTGACTTTC.

This clone turned up a few times. The chain recombines TRBV19 with TRBJ2-1; D is ambiguous. The germline gives CDR1 LNHDA, CDR2 SQIVND (reference sequence). The CDR3 length is 15 residues. Trimming removed 4 bases from V and 1 base from J, with 11 bases in between. The CDR3 DNA reads TGTGCCAGTAGTAGGAACAGCCTGTCCTACAATGAGCAGTTCTTC. Encoded protein: CASSRNSLSYNEQFF.

V is TRBV28 and J is TRBJ1-3, with 10 bases identical to TRBD1. Losses at the gene ends were 4 bases for V and 3 bases for J; bases not matched to a gene: 6. This CDR3 has 16 amino acids. CDR1 is MDHEN and CDR2 is SYDVKM in the germline V gene. CDR3 coding DNA: TGTGCCAGCAGTTCCCCGACAGGGGGCGGTGGAAACACCATATATTTT. Its protein product is CASSSPTGGGGNTIYF.

The genes are TRBV6-6 and TRBJ1-2; D is ambiguous. From germline, CDR1 is MNHNY and CDR2 SVGAGI (reference sequence). The CDR3 contains 15 residues. Trimming left V 8 bases short and J 2 bases short, with 18 bases between. The CDR3 DNA is TGTGCCAGCCGGCCTCCGGCGAGGAACAACTATGGCTACACCTTC. Amino acid sequence: CASRPPARNNYGYTF.

The genes are TRBV5-6 and TRBJ2-3; the D gene is possibly TRBD1 (5 bases). Trimming shortened V by 4 bases and J by 3 bases, and 12 bases separated the two germline ends. Germline V gene lookup returns CDR1 SGHDT and CDR2 YYEEEE. The CDR3 loop spans 14 amino acids. As DNA, the CDR3 is TGTGCCAGCAGCCCCCGGCAGGGTACAGATACGCAGTATTTT. This translates into CASSPRQGTDTQYF. Based on the CDR3 plus reference TRBV5-6 and TRBJ2-3, the full variable domain is DAGVTQSPTHLIKTRGQQVTLRCSPKSGHDTVSWYQQALGQGPQFIFQYYEEEERQRGNFPDRFSGHQFPNYSSELNVNALLLGDSALYLCASSPRQGTDTQYFGPGTRLTVL.

The gene calls are TRBV5-1 and TRBJ2-7, with unresolved D. The length of the CDR3 is 13 residues. Trimming took 2 bases from V and 3 from J, leaving 9 bases between them. From germline, CDR1 is SGHRS and CDR2 YFSETQ. CDR3 DNA sequence: TGCGCCAGCAGCTTTGGCAGGAACTACGAGCAGTACTTC. This translates into CASSFGRNYEQYF.

The CDR3 spells CASSLEGGATYNEQFF. The DNA of the CDR3 is TGCGCCAGCAGCTTGGAAGGGGGAGCCACCTACAATGAGCAGTTCTTC. The rearrangement joins TRBV5-1 to TRBJ2-1; tentative D call: TRBD1 (6 bases). V lost 0 bases and J 2 bases, leaving 12 bases between the germline ends. In germline, CDR1 is SGHRS, CDR2 YFSETQ. The CDR3 is 16 amino acids.

The V gene is TRBV19, the J gene TRBJ2-7; tentative D call: TRBD2 (6 bases). The CDR3 consists of 16 residues. From germline, CDR1 is LNHDA and CDR2 SQIVND (reference sequence). The V and J ends lost 3 bases and 2 bases respectively, with 17 bases between them. The CDR3 DNA is TGTGCCAGTAGTATGCCTGGAGGAGGGGTTCCCTACGAGCAGTACTTC. This translates into CASSMPGGGVPYEQYF.

This rearrangement joins TRBV27 to TRBJ1-2; D is unresolved. The CDR3 loop spans 14 amino acids. Germline V gene lookup returns CDR1 MNHEY and CDR2 SMNVEV (reference sequence). Trimming removed 3 bases from V and 0 bases from J, with 8 bases in between. CDR3 region: CASSFSRANYGYTF. CDR3 sequence (DNA): TGTGCCAGCAGTTTCAGTCGAGCTAACTATGGCTACACCTTC.

The rearrangement joins TRBV30 to TRBJ1-6; TRBD1 matches 7 bases. The CDR3 runs 15 residues. Trimming at V came to 5 bases and at J to 5 bases, leaving 9 bases not matched to a gene. The germline CDR1 and CDR2 sequences are GTSNPN and SVGIG (reference sequence). The CDR3 nucleotides are TGTGCCTGGGAAACACTTACAGGGGATAATTCACCCCTCCACTTT. As protein: CAWETLTGDNSPLHF.

The rearrangement joins TRBV11-2 to TRBJ1-4; 8 bases agree with TRBD1. In germline, CDR1 is SGHAT, CDR2 FQNNGV. Trimming took 5 bases from V and 10 from J; bases not matched to a gene: 12. This CDR3 has 15 residues. The CDR3 DNA reads as TGTGCCAGCAGCGACACAGGGGGGCTTCCTGGAAAACTGTTTTTT. Residues: CASSDTGGLPGKLFF.

This chain links TRBV10-3 with TRBJ2-1; no clear D. Germline values: CDR1 ENHRY, CDR2 SYGVKD. Trimming removed 2 bases at V and 1 base at J, with 6 bases between. CDR3 length: 14 residues. CDR3 sequence: CAISEKLSYNEQFF. CDR3 in DNA: TGTGCCATCAGTGAGAAACTATCCTACAATGAGCAGTTCTTC.

A note on this clone: Other DNA sequences in the sample encode the same CDR3. V is TRBV7-9 and J is TRBJ2-2, with D unclear. The CDR3 is 14 amino acids. With 1 base removed from V and 1 base from J, the gap between germline ends came to 4 bases. CDR1 and CDR2 (germline): SEHNR, FQNEAQ (reference sequence). The CDR3 sequence: CASSLGGNTGELFF. CDR3 DNA sequence: TGTGCCAGCAGCTTAGGGGGGAACACCGGGGAGCTGTTTTTT.

This chain links TRBV25-1 with TRBJ2-5; D possibly uses TRBD1 or TRBD2 (5 bases each). Trimming stripped 2 bases from V and 5 bases from J, with 12 bases between. The CDR3 consists of 14 residues. From germline, CDR1 is MGHDK and CDR2 SYGVNS. The CDR3 DNA reads TGTGCCAGCAGTGAACCCGGGGCAGGGGAGACCCAGTACTTC. Its translation is CASSEPGAGETQYF.

A remark on this clone: This sample includes further DNA sequences coding for the same CDR3. The genes are TRBV7-9 and TRBJ2-3; D is uncertain. This CDR3 spans 13 amino acids. Trimming left V 1 base short and J 6 bases short, with 8 bases between. The germline V gene has CDR1 SEHNR and CDR2 FQNEAQ (reference sequence). This chain's CDR3 is CASSLDGTDTQYF. The CDR3 DNA is TGTGCCAGCAGCTTAGATGGAACCGATACGCAGTATTTT.

This rearrangement joins TRBV7-2 to TRBJ2-3; D may be TRBD2 (5 bases). Germline loops: CDR1 SGHTA, CDR2 FQGNSA. The CDR3 consists of 15 residues. V lost 0 bases to trimming and J lost 3 bases, with 10 bases between them. CDR3: CASSLALRDTDTQYF. CDR3 in DNA: TGTGCCAGCAGCTTAGCCCTACGGGATACAGATACGCAGTATTTT.

This clone occurred once. CDR3 protein: CASSHIGLPGGNQPQHF. Here the CDR3 DNA reads TGTGCCAGTAGTCACATTGGGCTCCCCGGGGGCAATCAGCCCCAGCATTTT. The J gene is TRBJ1-5, the V gene TRBV19; D remains unclear. V was cut by 5 bases and J by 2 bases, with 19 bases left in between. The CDR3 has 17 residues. Per germline, CDR1 LNHDA and CDR2 SQIVND (reference sequence).

This clone came up a few times. The DNA of the CDR3 is TGCAGCGTTGGGGACAGATATGGCTACACCTTC. This gives the protein CSVGDRYGYTF. The chain employs TRBV29-1 and TRBJ1-2; 7 bases agree with TRBD1. CDR1 and CDR2 (germline): SQVTM, ANQGSEA. The junction had 1 base not matched to a gene; V was cut back by 4 bases and J by 5 bases. The CDR3 sequence is 11 residues long.

The rearrangement joins TRBV7-6 to TRBJ1-5; D unclear. The CDR3 is 14 residues long. Trimming took 3 bases from V and 4 from J, leaving 10 bases between them. The germline V gene has CDR1 SGHVS and CDR2 FNYEAQ. CDR3 coding DNA: TGTGCCAGCAGCTTCGCTGGAGGGAATCAGCCCCAGCATTTT. This codes for CASSFAGGNQPQHF.

The chain employs TRBV28 and TRBJ1-4; D is unclear. Germline CDR1 is MDHEN and CDR2 is SYDVKM. The CDR3 spans 14 residues. V lost 6 bases, J lost 4 bases, and 12 bases lay in between. CDR3 sequence reads: CASSLGQDNEKLFF. The CDR3 DNA follows: TGTGCCAGCAGCTTAGGGCAGGATAATGAAAAACTGTTTTTT.

The chain employs TRBV4-2 and TRBJ1-1, with a weak D call TRBD1 (6 bases). Trimming took 3 bases from V and 2 from J, leaving 16 bases between them. CDR3 length: 16 residues. Germline CDR1 LGHNA, CDR2 YNFKEQ. CDR3 region: CASSHAKGEGNTEAFF. In DNA form, the CDR3 reads TGTGCCAGCAGCCACGCTAAGGGGGAGGGAAACACTGAAGCTTTCTTT.

This chain connects TRBV5-1 to TRBJ2-5; D unclear. The CDR3 consists of 15 residues. Trimming stripped 1 base from V and 5 bases from J, with 15 bases between. Germline values: CDR1 SGHRS, CDR2 YFSETQ. The CDR3 DNA reads as TGCGCCAGCAGCTTGAACCCTGGTCTTGGCGAGACCCAGTACTTC. This sequence encodes CASSLNPGLGETQYF. Full variable domain (rest looked up from reference TRBV5-1 and TRBJ2-5): KAGVTQTPRYLIKTRGQQVTLSCSPISGHRSVSWYQQTPGQGLQFLFEYFSETQRNKGNFPGRFSGRQFSNSRSEMNVSTLELGDSALYLCASSLNPGLGETQYFGPGTRLLVL.

This clone has just one count. The DNA of the CDR3 is TGTGCCAGCAGCTTACAGGAGAGCGGTGAAAAACTGTTTTTT. It encodes CASSLQESGEKLFF. The rearrangement joins TRBV7-6 to TRBJ1-4; D is unclear. Germline loops: CDR1 SGHVS, CDR2 FNYEAQ. The CDR3 totals 14 residues. V gave up 2 bases and J gave up 7 bases, with 11 bases separating them. The full variable domain, with the rest looked up from reference TRBV7-6 and TRBJ1-4, is GAGVSQSPRYKVTKRGQDVALRCDPISGHVSLYWYRQALGQGPEFLTYFNYEAQQDKSGLPNDRFSAERPEGSISTLTIQRTEQRDSAMYRCASSLQESGEKLFFGSGTQLSVL.

Worth noting for this clone: Other DNA variants within this sample encode the same CDR3. The chain joins TRBV6-5 to TRBJ1-1; D may be TRBD1 (6 bases). The CDR3 has 11 amino acids. Trimming pared 6 bases from V and 8 bases from J, leaving 10 bases between. The V gene's germline CDR1 is MNHEY and CDR2 SVGAGI. The CDR3: CASRQTGEAFF. The CDR3 DNA follows: TGTGCCAGCAGACAAACAGGGGAAGCTTTCTTT.

This chain connects TRBV19 to TRBJ2-1; either TRBD1 or TRBD2 may supply D (5 bases each). With 1 base removed from V and 5 bases from J, the gap between germline ends came to 18 bases. This CDR3 is built from 17 residues. Germline CDR1 and CDR2: LNHDA and SQIVND (reference sequence). The CDR3 nucleotides are TGTGCCAGTAGTATAGTTGGGGGATCGCACCTACACAATGAGCAGTTCTTC. Translating gives CASSIVGGSHLHNEQFF.

The rearrangement links TRBV28 to TRBJ2-7; 10 bases match TRBD1. Germline CDR1 is MDHEN and CDR2 is SYDVKM. CDR3 length: 15 amino acids. The V segment lost 3 bases and the J segment 7 bases; nucleotides outside the gene matches: 9. CDR3 in amino acids: CASSLGTRTGGEQYF. CDR3 DNA: TGTGCCAGCAGTTTGGGTACCCGGACAGGGGGAGAGCAGTACTTC.